This TCR beta chain was found in a study of neoadjuvant anti-PD-1 for oral cavity cancer. Turning to the study itself: Most patients had three to four biweekly doses of 3 mg/kg nivolumab before resection.

PBMC libraries mostly used around 500 ng of input genomic DNA, with six replicates per sample. This table comes from immunoSEQ multiplex PCR, and its TCRdb copy is limited to in-frame clones, with some not included. The table records roughly 10,000 clones, just over 65% of them present only once. Time point reported: after neoadjuvant nivolumab, at surgical resection. The patients had HPV-negative, locally advanced oral cavity squamous cell carcinoma. No culture or expansion preceded analysis of these blood cells. The germline V gene has CDR1 SGDLS and CDR2 YYNGEE. The V gene end was trimmed by 0 bases and the J gene end by 4 bases; junction bases not matched to a gene: 10. This CDR3 spans 17 amino acids.

The TCR comes from a person between 40 and 85 years old with oral cavity squamous cell carcinoma. This chain uses TRBV9 with TRBJ2-1; 7 nucleotides align to TRBD2. This sample comprised PBMCs, obtained after nivolumab (anti-PD-1) treatment. CDR3 nucleotide sequence: TGTGCCAGCAGCGTAGAACCGGCTTGGGGGGGATACAATGAGCAGTTCTTC. This translates into CASSVEPAWGGYNEQFF.